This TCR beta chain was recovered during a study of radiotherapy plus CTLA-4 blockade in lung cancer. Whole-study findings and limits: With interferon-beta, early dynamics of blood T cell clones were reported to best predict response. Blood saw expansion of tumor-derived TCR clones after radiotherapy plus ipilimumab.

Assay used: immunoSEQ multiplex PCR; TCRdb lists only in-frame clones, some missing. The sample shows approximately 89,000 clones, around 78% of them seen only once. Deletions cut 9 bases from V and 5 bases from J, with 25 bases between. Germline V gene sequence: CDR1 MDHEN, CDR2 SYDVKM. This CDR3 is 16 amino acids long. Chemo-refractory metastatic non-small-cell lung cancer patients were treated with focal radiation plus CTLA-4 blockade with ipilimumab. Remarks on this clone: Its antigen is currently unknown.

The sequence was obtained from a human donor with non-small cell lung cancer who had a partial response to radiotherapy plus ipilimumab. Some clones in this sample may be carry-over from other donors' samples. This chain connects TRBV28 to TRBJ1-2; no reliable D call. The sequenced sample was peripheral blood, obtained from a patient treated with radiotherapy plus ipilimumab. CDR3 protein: CASGWRRETLRYGYTF. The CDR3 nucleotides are TGTGCCAGTGGATGGCGGAGAGAGACTTTGAGGTATGGCTACACCTTC.